This T cell receptor beta chain was documented in a study of shared clonotypes between healthy human individuals. Study at large: CD4 naive and memory got three plates each, CD8 naive two, CD8 memory one.

Data came from immunoSEQ multiplex PCR; TCRdb stores just in-frame clones and leaves some out. The repertoire has a few million clones, approximately 92% of them found once; the top ten carry over 0.12%. The germline CDR1 and CDR2 sequences are GTSNPN and SVGIG (reference sequence). This CDR3 region has 15 residues. The sample holds one count of this clone. This receptor was obtained from a man younger than 30 in good health. Specimen: naive CD4+ T cells sorted from blood. Subset here: CD45RA+ positively selected. This chain uses TRBV30 with TRBJ2-5; 10 nucleotides align to TRBD1. The J call may not be correct, given that the DNA end is closer to TRBJ2-7. CDR3 residues: CAWEVIGQGVREQYF. CDR3 DNA sequence: TGTGCCTGGGAAGTGATAGGACAGGGGGTGCGCGAGCAGTACTTC.